This entry features one T cell receptor (beta chain) sequence. The data derive from a study of blood T cell repertoires in COVID-19. For the study at large: The samples span acute and convalescent COVID-19 from the United States, Italy and Spain.

Recovered status applied to Cohort 3 donors who had two consecutive negative PCRs. It also applied to those with clearance or with symptom resolution. The trim removed 8 bases at V and 5 bases at J, leaving 5 bases unmatched. This CDR3 comprises 13 residues. Germline CDR1 MNHEY, CDR2 SVGAGI. In the source study's methods: Amplified reference gene primers provided the basis for estimating nucleated cell counts. TCRdb's copy holds only in-frame clones and misses some; the assay was immunoSEQ multiplex PCR. V, J and clone size reflect that table, while D and trimming were determined from the DNA. Of approximately 500,000 clones listed, around nine tenths are singletons.

This clonotype was obtained from a woman aged 40 to 55 who had recovered from COVID-19. Sequencing was done on a sample of PBMCs or T cells enriched from blood (not recorded which). The rearrangement links TRBV6-5 to TRBJ2-2, with 7 bases that match TRBD2. Here the CDR3 DNA reads TGTGCCAGCTCACTAGCGCGGACCGGGGAGCTGTTTTTT. This sequence encodes CASSLARTGELFF.